This entry lists 25 T cell receptor beta chains sequenced from one sample in a study of blood T cell repertoires in COVID-19. TCRdb's copy holds only in-frame clones and misses some; the assay was immunoSEQ multiplex PCR. The sample yields roughly 140,000 clones, roughly 80% seen once. The material sequenced was peripheral blood. The receptor set was obtained from a woman aged 40 to 50 with active or convalescent COVID-19.

The rearrangement joins TRBV11-1 to TRBJ2-7; 8 nucleotides match TRBD1. This CDR3 is built from 15 residues. The V and J ends lost 1 base and 4 bases, in that order; junction bases with no gene match: 6. Per germline, CDR1 SGHAT and CDR2 FQDESV (reference sequence). This CDR3 reads CASSLGQGFRYEQYF. CDR3 nucleotides: TGTGCCAGCAGCTTAGGACAGGGGTTTCGGTACGAGCAGTACTTC.

The table lists this clone with a count of one. The rearrangement uses TRBV4-1 and TRBJ1-2, with TRBD1 identical over 9 bases. There are 15 residues in the CDR3. Trimming cost V 0 bases and J 4 bases; bases outside gene matches: 3. The germline gives CDR1 MGHRA, CDR2 YSYEKL. DNA for the CDR3: TGCGCCAGCAGCCAAGAAACAGGGGGCGCCTATGGCTACACCTTC. It yields the protein CASSQETGGAYGYTF.

CDR3 sequence reads: CASSPPQGYHEQYF. In nucleotides, the CDR3 is TGTGCCAGCAGCCCACCACAGGGTTACCACGAGCAGTACTTC. The rearrangement joins TRBV28 to TRBJ2-7, with D possibly TRBD1 on 6 matching bases. Germline V gene lookup returns CDR1 MDHEN and CDR2 SYDVKM. V shed 6 bases and J shed 5 bases, with 17 bases lying between them. The CDR3 contains 14 residues.

V usage is TRBV5-1 and J usage is TRBJ2-1; 10 bases match TRBD2. This CDR3 is built from 15 residues. The germline V gene has CDR1 SGHRS and CDR2 YFSETQ. V gave up 1 base and J gave up 7 bases; unmatched junction bases: 5. CDR3 in DNA: TGCGCCAGCAGCTTGTATCTAGCGGGGGAGAATGAGCAGTTCTTC. As protein: CASSLYLAGENEQFF.

The rearrangement joins TRBV28 to TRBJ2-1; 9 bases fit TRBD2. Germline-derived CDR1 and CDR2 are MDHEN and SYDVKM. The CDR3 runs 16 residues. Trimming at V came to 3 bases and at J to 6 bases, leaving 9 bases not matched to a gene. CDR3 nucleotide sequence: TGTGCCAGCAGTTTGGGCAAGCGGGGGGTCACCAATGAGCAGTTCTTC. Translated, it gives CASSLGKRGVTNEQFF. Combining the CDR3 with reference TRBV28 and TRBJ2-1 gives the whole variable domain DVKVTQSSRYLVKRTGEKVFLECVQDMDHENMFWYRQDPGLGLRLIYFSYDVKMKEKGDIPEGYSVSREKKERFSLILESASTNQTSMYLCASSLGKRGVTNEQFFGPGTRLTVL.

This clone was seen more than once but under ten times. The chain combines TRBV5-5 with TRBJ1-2; 7 bases are a match to TRBD1. The CDR3 covers 16 residues. Germline lookup yields CDR1 SGHKS and CDR2 YYEKEE (reference sequence). Trimming at V came to 3 bases and at J to 0 bases, leaving 8 bases not matched to a gene. CDR3 sequence reads: CASSSPWGTANYGYTF. The CDR3 nucleotides read TGTGCCAGCAGCTCCCCGTGGGGGACAGCTAACTATGGCTACACCTTC.

This clone came up once. The chain uses TRBV7-9 and TRBJ2-7; 9 bases map to TRBD1. CDR3 size: 14 residues. The V segment lost 1 base and the J segment 2 bases; nucleotides outside the gene matches: 0. CDR1 and CDR2 from the germline V gene are SEHNR and FQNEAQ (reference sequence). This chain's CDR3 is CASSLGQGAYEQYF. The CDR3 DNA is TGTGCCAGCAGCTTAGGACAGGGGGCCTACGAGCAGTACTTC.

The V call is TRBV9, the J call TRBJ1-6; 8 nucleotides align to TRBD1. With V trimmed by 0 bases and J by 10 bases, 6 bases remained unmatched. This CDR3 has 15 amino acids. In germline, CDR1 is SGDLS, CDR2 YYNGEE. CDR3: CASSVGYRGTSPLHF. The DNA for the CDR3 is TGTGCCAGCAGCGTAGGGTACAGGGGGACCTCACCCCTCCACTTT.

This chain uses TRBV24-1 with TRBJ2-2, with 8 bases fitting TRBD1. V shed 4 bases, J shed 6 bases, and the junction held 6 bases outside the gene matches. This CDR3 has 15 residues. The germline V gene encodes CDR1 KGHDR and CDR2 SFDVKD. The CDR3 coding sequence is TGTGCCACCAGTGACACGACAGGGGTGGCCGGGGAGCTGTTTTTT. This encodes CATSDTTGVAGELFF.

The rearrangement links TRBV19 to TRBJ1-1, with D unclear. Germline V lookup: CDR1 LNHDA, CDR2 SQIVND (reference sequence). The CDR3 extends over 14 amino acids. The V end lost 7 bases, the J end lost 2 bases, and 14 bases lay between the germline ends. The CDR3 protein is CASNILGRNTEAFF. CDR3 DNA: TGTGCCAGTAACATACTGGGGAGAAACACTGAAGCTTTCTTT.

This clone was recorded once. The chain recombines TRBV28 with TRBJ1-5, with a weak D call TRBD1 (5 bases). Trimming cost V 10 bases and J 3 bases, with 16 bases left between them. CDR3 length equals 14 residues. Germline CDR1 is MDHEN and CDR2 is SYDVKM. CDR3 sequence: CATAERGLNQPQHF. CDR3 coding DNA: TGTGCCACCGCGGAGAGGGGACTCAATCAGCCCCAGCATTTT.

This chain connects TRBV29-1 to TRBJ1-4; TRBD1 might be the D (5 bases). Germline V CDR1 and CDR2: SQVTM, ANQGSEA. The V end was cut by 2 bases, the J end by 9 bases, with 10 bases between. The CDR3 loop spans 12 amino acids. The CDR3 protein is CSVEQGGQKLFF. The CDR3 DNA sequence: TGCAGCGTTGAACAGGGAGGACAAAAACTGTTTTTT.

This clone was counted a few times. The chain carries TRBV3-1 (or the pseudogene TRBV3-2) and TRBJ1-2; a possible D gene is TRBD1 (6 bases). Per germline, CDR1 LGHDT and CDR2 YNNKEL (reference sequence). This CDR3 spans 14 amino acids. V lost 4 bases to trimming and J lost 3 bases, with 12 bases between them. CDR3 bases: TGTGCCAGCAGCCCGAGGGGGTCGGACTATGGCTACACCTTC. It encodes CASSPRGSDYGYTF.

The chain links TRBV30 to TRBJ1-2, with D maybe TRBD1 (6 bases). CDR1 and CDR2 from the germline V gene are GTSNPN and SVGIG (reference sequence). The CDR3 is 15 amino acids. V was trimmed by 1 base and J by 5 bases, leaving 17 bases between them. In nucleotides, the CDR3 is TGTGCCTGGAGTGGGGGAGGGGGGATCCGTTATGGCTACACCTTC. Encoded protein: CAWSGGGGIRYGYTF.

This chain uses TRBV27 with TRBJ1-5; tentative D call: TRBD1 (6 bases). Germline values: CDR1 MNHEY, CDR2 SMNVEV (reference sequence). CDR3 length: 15 residues. Between the trimmed V and J ends, which lost 6 bases and 7 bases, there was a span of 19 bases. CDR3 DNA sequence: TGTGCCAGCAGCCCAAAGGTCCAGGGGTTCCAGCCCCAGCATTTT. Its translation: CASSPKVQGFQPQHF.

A remark on this clone: Other DNA sequences in this specimen translate into the identical CDR3. The chain joins TRBV19 to TRBJ1-1, with 9 bases lining up with TRBD1. The CDR3 length is 14 residues. The germline gives CDR1 LNHDA, CDR2 SQIVND (reference sequence). The trim removed 6 bases at V and 4 bases at J, leaving 6 bases unmatched. The CDR3 DNA sequence: TGTGCCAGTAGCGCGGACAGGGGAGGCACTGAAGCTTTCTTT. Its protein is CASSADRGGTEAFF. The complete variable domain, with remaining parts taken from reference TRBV19 and TRBJ1-1, reads DGGITQSPKYLFRKEGQNVTLSCEQNLNHDAMYWYRQDPGQGLRLIYYSQIVNDFQKGDIAEGYSVSREKKESFPLTVTSAQKNPTAFYLCASSADRGGTEAFFGQGTRLTVV.

This rearrangement joins TRBV30 to TRBJ1-5; 7 bases map to TRBD1. The V gene's germline CDR1 is GTSNPN and CDR2 SVGIG (reference sequence). V lost 5 bases, J lost 0 bases, and 10 bases stayed unmatched. This CDR3 has 16 residues. CDR3 bases: TGTGCCTGGGGAGGGGGCGGGGGACATAGCAATCAGCCCCAGCATTTT. It encodes CAWGGGGGHSNQPQHF.

V usage is TRBV29-1 and J usage is TRBJ2-5; no definite D call. The V gene lost 5 bases and the J gene lost 0 bases, with 7 bases spanning the gap. The CDR3 is made up of 12 amino acids. Germline-derived CDR1 and CDR2 are SQVTM and ANQGSEA. CDR3 protein: CSVRVYQETQYF. The CDR3 coding sequence is TGCAGCGTTCGGGTGTACCAAGAGACCCAGTACTTC.

This clone has a single count. This chain joins TRBV5-1 and TRBJ1-1, with D maybe TRBD1 (6 bases). The CDR3 is 13 residues long. V dropped 4 bases and J dropped 1 base, with 8 bases sitting between them. CDR1 SGHRS and CDR2 YFSETQ come from the germline V gene. For the CDR3, the DNA is TGCGCCAGCAGCGTGACAGGGAACACTGAAGCTTTCTTT. It translates to CASSVTGNTEAFF.

The CDR3: CASSPGLAGDEQYF. CDR3 coding DNA: TGTGCCAGCTCACCGGGACTAGCGGGGGACGAGCAGTACTTC. The V and J genes are TRBV18 and TRBJ2-7, with 14 nucleotides matching TRBD2. Germline assignment: CDR1 KGHSH and CDR2 LQKENI. V lost 3 bases to trimming and J lost 5 bases; unmatched junction nucleotides: 0. The CDR3 sequence is 14 residues long.

The CDR3 loop is CASHKRSNTEAFF. CDR3 DNA sequence: TGTGCCAGCCATAAACGGTCGAACACTGAAGCTTTCTTT. This chain connects TRBV6-5 to TRBJ1-1; no clear D. V shed 8 bases and J shed 1 base, with 11 bases lying between them. The CDR3 runs 13 residues. Per germline, CDR1 MNHEY and CDR2 SVGAGI.

This chain connects TRBV6-5 to TRBJ1-4, with 7 bases that match TRBD1. CDR3 length: 13 residues. V shed 7 bases and J 5 bases; nucleotides not matched to a gene: 4. CDR1 is MNHEY and CDR2 is SVGAGI in the germline V gene. This CDR3 is CASIRDRNEKLFF. The CDR3 DNA reads as TGTGCCAGCATCCGGGACAGAAATGAAAAACTGTTTTTT.

V gene TRBV30 combines with J gene TRBJ1-2; tentatively, D is TRBD1 (5 bases). Per the germline V gene, CDR1 is GTSNPN and CDR2 is SVGIG (reference sequence). The CDR3 consists of 15 residues. V was trimmed by 2 bases and J by 4 bases, leaving 17 bases between them. The CDR3 DNA follows: TGTGCCTGGAGTTGGTGGGGGGGGACTACCTATGGCTACACCTTC. It yields the protein CAWSWWGGTTYGYTF. Based on the CDR3 plus reference TRBV30 and TRBJ1-2, the full variable domain is SQTIHQWPATLVQPVGSPLSLECTVEGTSNPNLYWYRQAAGRGLQLLFYSVGIGQISSEVPQNLSASRPQDRQFILSSKKLLLSDSGFYLCAWSWWGGTTYGYTFGSGTRLTVV.

CDR3: CASSFRSFGEQYF. CDR3 nucleotide sequence: TGTGCCAGCAGTTTCAGATCCTTCGGGGAGCAGTACTTC. V is TRBV28 and J is TRBJ2-7; D remains unclear. The germline V and J ends were trimmed by 3 bases and 7 bases, with 13 bases remaining between them. The length of the CDR3 is 13 residues. Germline V gene data show CDR1 as MDHEN and CDR2 as SYDVKM.

There are a few counts of this clone. This rearrangement joins TRBV28 to TRBJ1-1, with 8 positions matching TRBD1. This CDR3 has 14 amino acids. The V and J ends lost 9 bases and 5 bases, in that order; junction bases with no gene match: 11. CDR1 is MDHEN and CDR2 is SYDVKM in the germline V gene. The chain's CDR3 is CASPPNRGNTEAFF. The CDR3 DNA reads as TGTGCCAGTCCCCCGAACAGGGGGAATACTGAAGCTTTCTTT. The whole variable domain, remainder taken from reference TRBV28 and TRBJ1-1, is DVKVTQSSRYLVKRTGEKVFLECVQDMDHENMFWYRQDPGLGLRLIYFSYDVKMKEKGDIPEGYSVSREKKERFSLILESASTNQTSMYLCASPPNRGNTEAFFGQGTRLTVV.